The rows below give T cell receptor beta chains drawn from one sample of a study of cytomegalovirus exposure and HLA in healthy donors. Assay used: immunoSEQ multiplex PCR; TCRdb lists only in-frame clones, some missing. The table lists 70,000 to 85,000 clones, 74% of them singletons. What was sequenced was PBMCs. These receptors were collected from a man aged 40-50 years in good health and CMV-seropositive. Each CDR3 is given without its conserved first and last residue. The size of a clone is reported for some rows only, either as once, few or many, or as a class for expanded clones.

TRBJ2-6 15 NA TRBV13 ASSLGAGDSGANVLT
TRBJ2-5 10 once TRBV10-3 AIRGTGETQY
TRBJ2-3 14 NA TRBV5-4 ASSWGDVASTDTQY
TRBJ1-1 10 once TRBV30 AWSVRSTEAF
TRBJ2-7 13 NA TRBV6-5 ASSYSTPGNYEQY
TRBJ2-3 15 NA TRBV10-3 AISESRLAAHTDTQY
TRBJ1-1 12 NA TRBV9 ASSVDLTTTEAF
TRBJ1-2 11 NA TRBV19 ASHPRQVSGYT
TRBJ1-3 13 NA TRBV9 ASSVGTGAGNTIY
TRBJ2-2 13 few TRBV5-1 ASSLAGGDTGELF
TRBJ1-1 13 NA TRBV2 ASRAGTGSSTEAF
TRBJ2-5 12 NA TRBV14 ASSQVAIQETQY
TRBJ1-3 11 once TRBV11-2 ASSLRQGTTIY
TRBJ2-1 14 NA TRBV10-2 ASSESGGSSGAEQF
TRBJ1-6 10 NA TRBV5-1 ASSLDSPPLH
TRBJ2-7 13 NA TRBV10-1 ASSASRTRLSEQY
NA 12 NA TRBV5-5 ASSLPERTYEQY
TRBJ2-1 12 once TRBV15 ATSRDLAGNEQF
TRBJ2-5 15 NA TRBV7-3 ASSAAGLAGVGETQY
TRBJ1-5 13 NA TRBV5-1 ASSPMGGAEGPQH
TRBJ1-3 12 NA TRBV4-2 ASSPTGSGNTIY
TRBJ2-7 13 NA TRBV29-1 SVEAPGGSTGEQY
TRBJ1-5 14 few TRBV19 ASSTPGDRSNQPQH
TRBJ2-5 12 NA TRBV27 ASSSRYLQETQY
TRBJ1-6 13 few TRBV6-1 ASITRAVRNSPLH
TRBJ2-5 14 once TRBV7-9 ASSPGPLATQETQY
TRBJ2-6 16 NA TRBV5-1 ASSLFGTDYSGANVLT
TRBJ2-3 14 NA TRBV30 AWTPGTSGVTDTQY
TRBJ2-1 14 NA TRBV7-2 ASSLESGLAANEQF
TRBJ1-6 14 NA TRBV15 ATSSARTGGNSPLH
TRBJ1-3 12 NA TRBV6-5 ASSSRARGNTIY
TRBJ2-1 12 NA TRBV7-2 ATKTSGGYDEQF
TRBJ1-3 11 NA TRBV30 AWQGAGGNTIY
TRBJ2-7 13 many TRBV4-3 ASSQETGVPYEQY
TRBJ2-7 12 NA TRBV11-1 ASSPRTGAAEQY
TRBJ2-1 12 NA TRBV6-6 ASSYSTRGDEQF
TRBJ1-1 12 NA TRBV10-2 ASISTGFNTEAF
TRBJ1-2 11 NA TRBV2 ASSLGASYGYT
TRBJ1-1 13 NA TRBV7-9 ASRNYQGAITEAF
TRBJ2-3 11 NA TRBV6-1 ASSVERTDTQY
TRBJ1-5 13 few TRBV7-2 ASSYGTDSAQPQH
TRBJ2-7 13 NA TRBV19 ASSVSGVASYEQY
TRBJ2-7 12 NA TRBV19 ASSIDRVIYEQY
TRBJ1-5 14 once TRBV6-5 ASSYSGQGPNQPQH
TRBJ2-2 11 NA TRBV7-7 ASSPSLGGELF
TRBJ1-1 13 few TRBV5-1 ASSLGAGMNTEAF
TRBJ2-1 12 NA TRBV27 ASSGLADYNEQF
TRBJ1-1 12 few TRBV6-5 ASRTSKELGEAF
TRBJ2-5 14 NA TRBV4-3 ASSQDRLAGGETQY
TRBJ2-1 15 NA TRBV5-1 ASSLERAGGLGNEQF
TRBJ2-3 13 NA TRBV6-5 ASSPGTSDMDTQY
TRBJ2-7 14 few TRBV28 ASSSPAVLARSEQY
TRBJ1-1 13 NA TRBV2 ASSAPIGTATKAF
TRBJ1-3 13 NA TRBV6-1 ASSIQGASGNTIY
TRBJ2-1 12 NA TRBV6-1 ASRRLDRVNEQF
TRBJ1-5 12 NA TRBV7-2 ASSSEGARQPQH
TRBJ1-5 11 few TRBV2 ASSALQGQPQH
TRBJ2-7 12 NA TRBV4-2 ASSQDRQGYEQY
TRBJ1-5 11 few TRBV2 ASAGNSNQPQH
TRBJ2-4 13 once TRBV30 AWSVGEQLKNIQY